This T cell receptor beta chain was documented in a study of neurological immune-mediated disorders. The method for making cDNA was 5'RACE, and it used 10-nucleotide random UMIs. In TCRdb, the 5' RACE reads were re-called with MiXCR into one record per CDR3 protein. This sample has tens of thousands of distinct CDR3 sequences, with roughly 10% found just once. V was pared by 7 bases and J by 6 bases, with 19 bases between. This CDR3 is built from 15 residues. CDR1 is MNHNY and CDR2 is SVGAGI in the germline V gene (reference sequence). This clonotype occurred many times. Time point indicated: longitudinal time-point 2. The study drew its healthy controls from blood bank volunteers in Maryland, USA.

The source of this sequence is a man between 25 and 39 years old in good health. The chain carries TRBV6-6 and TRBJ1-5; D unresolved. Specimen: PBMCs. CDR3 DNA: TGTGCCAGCATAGGCGGAATTAAAGATGGTCAGCCCCAGCATTTT. Its translation is CASIGGIKDGQPQHF.